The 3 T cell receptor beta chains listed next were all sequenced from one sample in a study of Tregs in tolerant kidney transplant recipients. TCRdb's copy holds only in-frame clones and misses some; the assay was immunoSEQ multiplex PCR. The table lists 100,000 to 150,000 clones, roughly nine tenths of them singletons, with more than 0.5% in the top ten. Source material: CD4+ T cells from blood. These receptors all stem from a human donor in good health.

The CDR3 nucleotides read TGTGCCTGGGACCAAGGAAACAGGGTTAAGCAGTACTTC. It specifies CAWDQGNRVKQYF. The J gene is TRBJ2-7, the V gene TRBV30; D is possibly TRBD1 (6 bases). Germline loops: CDR1 GTSNPN, CDR2 SVGIG (reference sequence). Trimming removed 5 bases from V and 8 bases from J, with 19 bases in between. CDR3 length: 13 residues.

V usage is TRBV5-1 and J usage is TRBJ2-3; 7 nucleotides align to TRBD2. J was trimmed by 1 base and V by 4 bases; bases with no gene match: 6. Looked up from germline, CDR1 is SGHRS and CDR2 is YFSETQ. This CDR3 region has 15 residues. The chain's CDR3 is CASSGGGVGTDTQYF. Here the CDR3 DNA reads TGCGCCAGCAGCGGGGGAGGGGTCGGCACAGATACGCAGTATTTT.

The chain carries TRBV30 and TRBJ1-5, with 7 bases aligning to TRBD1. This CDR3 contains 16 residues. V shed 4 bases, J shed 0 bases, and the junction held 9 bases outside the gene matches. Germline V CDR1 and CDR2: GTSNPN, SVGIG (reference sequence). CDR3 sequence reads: CAWTSPGTVSNQPQHF. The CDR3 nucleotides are TGTGCCTGGACCAGCCCCGGGACAGTTAGCAATCAGCCCCAGCATTTT.